This entry features one T cell receptor beta chain sequence. Its antigen is still unknown. No base quality information exists; no much larger clone differs at one position. Genomic DNA was isolated from the sorted cells so that the TCRbeta CDR3 region could be sequenced. The immunoSEQ Assay was used to sequence the TCRbeta CDR3 regions. TCRdb holds this immuneACCESS table with in-frame rearrangements only. Some clones are missing; in checked studies, unresolved V genes explain under half, and the rest has no known cause. Here the sample has over 60,000 clones; 85% to 90% occur a single time. Under 1% of the sample goes to the ten largest clones. The CDR3 covers 14 residues, taking in both the cysteine and the phenylalanine. CDR3 DNA only is kept here, 42 bases in frame from base 1. V is pared back by 3 bases and J by 2 bases, with 11 bases lying between the germline termini. The germline V gene specifies KGHSH as CDR1 and LQKENI as CDR2.

These data come from a study of OX40 agonist ivuxolimab in advanced cancers. With regard to the full study: Ivuxolimab, which targeted the costimulatory receptor OX40 (CD134), was an agonistic, fully human IgG2 monoclonal antibody. Intravenous ivuxolimab was administered to patients every 2 weeks at six dose levels: 0.01, 0.1, 0.3, 1.5, 3 and 10 mg/kg. Among the approximately 50 dose-escalation patients, around 20 had hepatocellular carcinoma, roughly 15 melanoma, 9 renal cell carcinoma and 9 head and neck cancer. The dose-escalation cohort was roughly 83% male with a mean age of approximately 60 years, ranging from 23 to 79. Patients were allowed to have had prior anti-PD-1, anti-PD-L1 or anti-CTLA-4 therapy, and about 40% of the dose-escalation patients had been treated with checkpoint inhibitors. Partial responses occurred in three dose-escalation patients, of whom one had hepatocellular carcinoma and two had cutaneous melanoma. The point of sequencing TCRbeta in the periphery was to test whether ivuxolimab changed TCR sequence diversity and drove clonal T-cell expansion. The paper describes the monotherapy dose-escalation part (N of about 57 patients) of the phase I trial of ivuxolimab.

The trial excluded patients who had a history of autoimmune disease or were on systemic immunosuppression. Peripheral blood for TCR sequencing was drawn from every dose cohort at baseline, at cycle 4 day 1 and at cycle 7 day 1. Samples came from an open-label, multicenter, first-in-human phase I dose-escalation trial of ivuxolimab. Adults with locally advanced or metastatic melanoma, renal cell carcinoma, hepatocellular carcinoma or head and neck squamous cell carcinoma were enrolled in the trial. Before TCR sequencing, CD4+ T cells and CD8+ T cells were sorted from peripheral blood as separate populations. General study outcomes and caveats: In the 0.1-3.0 mg/kg groups, partial responders had among the lowest normalized peripheral clonal expansion, particularly in CD8+ T cells. After ivuxolimab, expanded clones were on average more numerous among CD8+ T cells than among CD4+ T cells. Antigen specificity was not determined for the clonally expanded peripheral T cells. At doses from 0.1 to 3.0 mg/kg, clonal expansion was seen in both CD4+ and CD8+ blood T cells between baseline and week 6. Low levels of normalized T-cell clonal expansion were also seen in some nonresponding patients.

The material sequenced was CD4+ or CD8+ T cells sorted from blood, taken in a trial of the OX40 agonist ivuxolimab. This sequence originates from an adult with an advanced solid tumor such as melanoma, head and neck, liver or kidney cancer. The chain couples TRBV18 to TRBJ2-7, and perhaps TRBD2 as D gene, on 5 matching bases. CDR3 protein: CASSPNEGTYEQYF. At the DNA level, the sequence is TGTGCCAGCTCACCCAATGAGGGAACCTACGAGCAGTACTTC.